Following are 20 T cell receptor beta chains from one sample sequenced in a study of T cells in Graves' hyperthyroidism and ophthalmopathy. There were TCR beta CDR3 regions amplified from RNA transcripts. The HTBI primer set served for first-round RT-PCR of the TCR CDR3. TCRdb analysed the multiplex PCR reads with MiXCR anew, one entry per CDR3 protein. Of fewer than 750,000 distinct CDR3 sequences in the sample, 14% to 15% are singletons; the top ten hold approximately 4.2%. The sample comprised blood. All receptors derive from a middle-aged woman with Graves' ophthalmopathy.

This clonotype was recorded many times. V and J are TRBV7-2 and TRBJ1-5, with TRBD1 matching over 7 bases. The germline CDR1 and CDR2 sequences are SGHTA and FQGNSA. CDR3 length: 15 residues. The junction had 5 bases not matched to a gene; V was cut back by 1 base and J by 5 bases. The CDR3 DNA follows: TGTGCCAGCAGCTTAGTAGGACAGGCGCATCAGCCCCAGCATTTT. Amino acids: CASSLVGQAHQPQHF. The full variable domain, rest sourced from reference TRBV7-2 and TRBJ1-5, is GAGVSQSPSNKVTEKGKDVELRCDPISGHTALYWYRQSLGQGLEFLIYFQGNSAPDKSGLPSDRFSAERTGGSVSTLTIQRTQQEDSAVYLCASSLVGQAHQPQHFGDGTRLSIL.

This clonotype occurred many times. CDR3 DNA sequence: TGTGCCAGCAGCGGACTAGCGGGGTACTACGAGCAGTACTTC. Translating gives CASSGLAGYYEQYF. The chain has TRBV6-2 or TRBV6-3 and TRBJ2-7; TRBD2 agrees at 12 bases. V gave up 6 bases and J gave up 3 bases; unmatched junction bases: 3. Looked up from germline, CDR1 is MNHEY and CDR2 is SVGEGT. The CDR3 has 14 residues.

This clonotype was recorded many times. The rearrangement joins TRBV15 to TRBJ1-1, with D unclear. The CDR3 contains 13 residues. V was pared by 0 bases and J by 4 bases, with 6 bases between. Germline-derived CDR1 and CDR2 are LNHNV and YYDKDF (reference sequence). The CDR3 loop reads CATSREGSTEAFF. CDR3 coding DNA: TGTGCCACCAGCAGAGAGGGAAGCACTGAAGCTTTCTTT.

The table lists this clonotype with many counts. CDR3 region: CASSLRQGNYGYTF. The DNA for the CDR3 is TGTGCCAGCAGTCTCCGACAGGGTAACTATGGCTACACCTTC. The chain employs TRBV12-3 or TRBV12-4 and TRBJ1-2; TRBD1 agrees at 7 bases. The J segment lost 1 base and the V segment lost 5 bases, leaving 4 bases of the junction unmatched. The CDR3 has 14 amino acids.

In this sample, this clonotype turned up many times. This chain joins TRBV11-1 and TRBJ2-7; possible D gene TRBD2, 6 bases. V lost 3 bases, J lost 0 bases, and 18 bases lay in between. From germline, CDR1 is SGHAT and CDR2 FQDESV (reference sequence). This CDR3 spans 17 amino acids. The CDR3 loop is CASSFAKGGPTSYEQYF. The CDR3 coding sequence is TGTGCCAGCAGCTTCGCGAAAGGAGGGCCAACCTCCTACGAGCAGTACTTC. Filled out from reference TRBV11-1 and TRBJ2-7, the complete variable domain reads EAEVAQSPRYKITEKSQAVAFWCDPISGHATLYWYRQILGQGPELLVQFQDESVVDDSQLPKDRFSAERLKGVDSTLKIQPAELGDSAMYLCASSFAKGGPTSYEQYFGPGTRLTVT.

Only a few counts were recorded for this clonotype. The genes are TRBV18 and TRBJ1-2, with a weak D call TRBD1 (6 bases). The V gene's germline CDR1 is KGHSH and CDR2 LQKENI. The V gene lost 1 base and the J gene lost 2 bases, with 17 bases spanning the gap. CDR3 size: 17 residues. CDR3 bases: TGTGCCAGCTCACCACTTGTAAACAGGGCGACAAACTATGGCTACACCTTC. It specifies CASSPLVNRATNYGYTF.

This clonotype appeared many times. The chain carries TRBV5-8 and TRBJ2-5; D gene unclear. V was clipped by 4 bases and J by 5 bases, with 24 bases between them. The CDR3 covers 17 residues. Germline-derived CDR1 and CDR2 are SGHTS and YDEGEE. CDR3 in DNA: TGTGCCAGCAGCATAACCCGGAAGGCGAGGTTAATGGAGACCCAGTACTTC. It encodes CASSITRKARLMETQYF.

This clonotype was seen many times. This chain uses TRBV15 with TRBJ2-5; 12 nucleotides line up with TRBD2. The V gene end was trimmed by 3 bases and the J gene end by 2 bases; junction bases not matched to a gene: 1. CDR1 is LNHNV and CDR2 is YYDKDF in the germline V gene (reference sequence). The CDR3 has 15 residues. In DNA, the CDR3 is TGTGCCACCAGCAGCGGACTAGCGGGACAAGAGACCCAGTACTTC. It yields the protein CATSSGLAGQETQYF.

This clonotype was counted at least ten times. The chain combines TRBV11-2 with TRBJ2-7; 11 nucleotides match TRBD2. Germline-derived CDR1 and CDR2 are SGHAT and FQNNGV. This CDR3 region has 17 residues. V lost 4 bases, J lost 4 bases, and 12 bases stayed unmatched. The CDR3 region has the DNA TGTGCCAGCAGCTCTGACACGATGAGACTAGCGGGATACGAGCAGTACTTC. Translated: CASSSDTMRLAGYEQYF. The whole variable domain, filled in from reference TRBV11-2 and TRBJ2-7, reads EAGVAQSPRYKIIEKRQSVAFWCNPISGHATLYWYQQILGQGPKLLIQFQNNGVVDDSQLPKDRFSAERLKGVDSTLKIQPAKLEDSAVYLCASSSDTMRLAGYEQYFGPGTRLTVT.

This clonotype was recorded at least ten times. A read error may be the cause here, since a much bigger clone is one base away. V and J are TRBV27 and TRBJ1-5; no reliable D call. Per the germline V gene, CDR1 is MNHEY and CDR2 is SMNVEV (reference sequence). The V end was cut by 3 bases, the J end by 3 bases, with 0 bases between. The CDR3 runs to 11 residues. CDR3 amino acids: CASSFNQPQHF. The CDR3 coding sequence is TGTGCCAGCAGTTTCAATCAGCCCCAGCATTTT.

This clonotype has at least ten counts. The rearrangement links TRBV6-2 or TRBV6-3 to TRBJ1-1; D gene unclear. Germline lookup yields CDR1 MNHEY and CDR2 SVGEGT. This CDR3 contains 12 residues. V was shortened by 7 bases and J by 2 bases, with 8 bases between the two germline ends. The CDR3 DNA follows: TGTGCCAGCACTGGGTATAACACTGAAGCTTTCTTT. Protein sequence: CASTGYNTEAFF.

The chain joins TRBV4-1 to TRBJ1-5; the D is unclear. Germline V lookup: CDR1 MGHRA, CDR2 YSYEKL. This CDR3 has 13 amino acids. V was cut by 0 bases and J by 3 bases, with 3 bases left in between. CDR3 protein: CASSQDYNQPQHF. The CDR3, as DNA: TGCGCCAGCAGCCAAGATTACAATCAGCCCCAGCATTTT.

This clonotype was counted ten times or more. This chain connects TRBV29-1 to TRBJ1-1, with D hard to call. Germline V CDR1 and CDR2: SQVTM, ANQGSEA. The CDR3 totals 11 residues. Trimming left V 4 bases short and J 3 bases short, with 6 bases between. CDR3 sequence: CSVGAHTEAFF. The CDR3 coding sequence is TGCAGCGTTGGGGCGCACACTGAAGCTTTCTTT.

The genes are TRBV6-2 or TRBV6-3 and TRBJ1-3; possible D gene TRBD1, 6 bases. This CDR3 has 15 amino acids. V gave up 8 bases and J gave up 1 base, with 15 bases separating them. Germline values: CDR1 MNHEY, CDR2 SVGEGT. CDR3 bases: TGTGCCAGCGGCTTTGGGGGCATGTCTGGAAACACCATATATTTT. It is translated as CASGFGGMSGNTIYF.

This clonotype came up a few times. V gene TRBV11-1 combines with J gene TRBJ2-7, with TRBD2 matching over 7 bases. Germline V gives CDR1 SGHAT, CDR2 FQDESV (reference sequence). The V gene end was trimmed by 5 bases and the J gene end by 4 bases; junction bases not matched to a gene: 8. This CDR3 contains 14 residues. The CDR3 reads CASSVLASGYEQYF. DNA for the CDR3: TGTGCCAGCAGCGTTTTGGCTAGCGGATACGAGCAGTACTTC.

At least ten counts were recorded for this clonotype. V and J are TRBV2 and TRBJ2-5, with 7 bases matching TRBD1. CDR1 is SNHLY, CDR2 FYNNEI, per germline. The CDR3 runs 15 residues. The V gene end was trimmed by 6 bases and the J gene end by 5 bases; junction bases not matched to a gene: 12. Here the CDR3 reads CASSILGQPWETQYF. The CDR3 region has the DNA TGTGCCAGCAGCATATTGGGACAGCCCTGGGAGACCCAGTACTTC.

Many counts were recorded for this clonotype. The chain has TRBV6-2 or TRBV6-3 and TRBJ1-1, with D perhaps TRBD1 (5 bases). Germline CDR1 and CDR2: MNHEY and SVGEGT. Trimming pared 2 bases from V and 7 bases from J, leaving 11 bases between. This CDR3 region has 13 residues. The DNA for the CDR3 is TGTGCCAGCAGTTACCTCCAGGGACTTGAAGCTTTCTTT. This sequence encodes CASSYLQGLEAFF.

This clonotype was detected ten times or more. The CDR3 DNA is TGTGCCAGCGCTCAAGGTTTGGACCGCGGAAACACCATATATTTT. It yields the protein CASAQGLDRGNTIYF. The chain employs TRBV2 and TRBJ1-3; the D is unclear. The V end lost 8 bases, the J end lost 4 bases, and 18 bases lay between the germline ends. Germline V lookup: CDR1 SNHLY, CDR2 FYNNEI. The CDR3 consists of 15 residues. Combining the CDR3 with reference TRBV2 and TRBJ1-3 gives the whole variable domain EPEVTQTPSHQVTQMGQEVILRCVPISNHLYFYWYRQILGQKVEFLVSFYNNEISEKSEIFDDQFSVERPDGSNFTLKIRSTKLEDSAMYFCASAQGLDRGNTIYFGEGSWLTVV.

This clonotype was observed many times. This chain uses TRBV27 with TRBJ2-7, with 13 bases that match TRBD2. The trim removed 5 bases at V and 0 bases at J, leaving 7 bases unmatched. Germline CDR1 is MNHEY and CDR2 is SMNVEV (reference sequence). The CDR3 runs to 17 residues. CDR3 DNA: TGTGCCAGCAGTCAGACTAGCGGGGGGCCGAGCTCCTACGAGCAGTACTTC. Translating it yields CASSQTSGGPSSYEQYF.

J is TRBJ1-2 and V is TRBV27; D is uncertain. Per the germline V gene, CDR1 is MNHEY and CDR2 is SMNVEV (reference sequence). The CDR3 contains 14 residues. The germline V and J ends were trimmed by 2 bases and 7 bases, with 14 bases remaining between them. The CDR3 region is CASSLGPGSGGYTF. The CDR3 region has the DNA TGTGCCAGCAGTTTAGGACCCGGTTCTGGTGGCTACACCTTC.